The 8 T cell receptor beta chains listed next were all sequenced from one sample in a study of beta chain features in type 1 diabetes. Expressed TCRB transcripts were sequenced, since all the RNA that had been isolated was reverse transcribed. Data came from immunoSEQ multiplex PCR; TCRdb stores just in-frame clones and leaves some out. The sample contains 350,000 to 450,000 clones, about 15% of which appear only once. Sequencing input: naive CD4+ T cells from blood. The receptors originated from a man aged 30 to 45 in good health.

CDR3 in DNA: TGCGCCAGCAGCACCCAGGGCGGTAATTCACCCCTCCACTTT. This translates into CASSTQGGNSPLHF. The chain has TRBV5-1 and TRBJ1-6, with D possibly matching TRBD1 (5 bases). Germline V gene sequence: CDR1 SGHRS, CDR2 YFSETQ. Deletions cut 4 bases from V and 6 bases from J, with 11 bases between. This CDR3 has 14 residues.

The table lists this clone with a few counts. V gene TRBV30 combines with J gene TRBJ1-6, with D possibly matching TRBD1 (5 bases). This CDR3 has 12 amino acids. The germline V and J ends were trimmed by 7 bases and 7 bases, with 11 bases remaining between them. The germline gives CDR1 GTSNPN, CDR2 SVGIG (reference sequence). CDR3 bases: TGTGCCTTGACAGACCTCAATTCACCCCTCCACTTT. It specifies CALTDLNSPLHF.

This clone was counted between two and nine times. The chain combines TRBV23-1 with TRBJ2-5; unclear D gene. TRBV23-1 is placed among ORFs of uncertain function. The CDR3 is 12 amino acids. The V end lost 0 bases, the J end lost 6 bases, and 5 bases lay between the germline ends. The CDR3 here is CASSQSVKTQYF. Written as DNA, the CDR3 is TGCGCCAGCAGTCAATCCGTAAAGACCCAGTACTTC.

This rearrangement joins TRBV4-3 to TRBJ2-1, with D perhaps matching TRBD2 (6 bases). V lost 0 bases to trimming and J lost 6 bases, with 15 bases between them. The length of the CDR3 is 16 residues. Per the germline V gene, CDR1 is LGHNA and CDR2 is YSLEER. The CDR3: CASSQEPTSMGNEQFF. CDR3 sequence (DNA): TGCGCCAGCAGCCAAGAGCCGACTAGTATGGGCAATGAGCAGTTCTTC.

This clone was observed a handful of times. The CDR3 is CASSKIRGLRETQYF. CDR3 sequence (DNA): TGCGCCAGCAGCAAGATTCGGGGGCTTCGAGAGACCCAGTACTTC. V gene TRBV4-1 combines with J gene TRBJ2-5, with D tentatively TRBD1 or TRBD2 (6 bases each). The germline V gene has CDR1 MGHRA and CDR2 YSYEKL. The CDR3 totals 15 residues. Trimming pared 5 bases from V and 4 bases from J, leaving 17 bases between.

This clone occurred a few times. CDR3 protein: CASSERKQYNEQFF. CDR3 sequence (DNA): TGTGCCAGCAGTGAACGTAAACAGTACAATGAGCAGTTCTTC. The genes are TRBV25-1 and TRBJ2-1, with D unclear. This CDR3 has 14 amino acids. Germline CDR1 reads MGHDK; CDR2 reads SYGVNS. Trimming stripped 2 bases from V and 4 bases from J, with 9 bases between.

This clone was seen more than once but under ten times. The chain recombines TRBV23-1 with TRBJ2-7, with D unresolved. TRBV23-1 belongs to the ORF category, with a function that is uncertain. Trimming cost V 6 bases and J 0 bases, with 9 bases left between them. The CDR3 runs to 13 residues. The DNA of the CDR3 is TGCGCCAGCAGCCACCCTAGCTCCTACGAGCAGTACGTC. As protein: CASSHPSSYEQYV.

The CDR3 DNA sequence: TGCAGCGTCTTAACAACAGGGGAAGGGGCTGGGGCCAACGTCCTGACTTTC. This sequence encodes CSVLTTGEGAGANVLTF. The chain joins TRBV29-1 to TRBJ2-6; 7 nucleotides agree with TRBD1. This CDR3 region has 17 residues. Germline CDR1 is SQVTM and CDR2 is ANQGSEA. The trim removed 6 bases at V and 2 bases at J, leaving 13 bases unmatched.